This TCR beta chain emerged from a study of tumor and adjacent non-tumor tissue in lung cancer. Turning to this clonotype: The junction does not match germline at one end; this may be a read error.

The CDR3 has 15 amino acids. Germline V lookup: CDR1 SGHRS, CDR2 YFSETQ. The template was RNA from unsorted bulk tissue. TCRbeta libraries were built with three rounds of nested PCR, modified from ARM-PCR. TCRdb re-derived calls from the multiplex PCR reads in MiXCR, one entry per CDR3 protein. The sample includes about 93,000 distinct CDR3 sequences, about 61% of them seen just once. Sequencing used lung tumor tissue. The receptor comes from a man in his sixties or seventies with non-small cell lung cancer. The V and J genes are TRBV5-1 and TRBJ1-5; D is unclear. This CDR3 reads CTSSLDGESNQPQHF. The DNA for the CDR3 is TGCACCAGCAGCTTGGACGGGGAGAGCAATCAGCCCCAGCATTTT.